The 10 T cell receptor beta chains reported below all come from one sample, sequenced in a study of blood T cell repertoires in COVID-19 (dated by TCRdb to 2018 to 2020). Libraries were constructed by the immunoSEQ multiplex PCR assay. TCRdb mirrors the immuneACCESS table, restricted to in-frame sequences. Some clones are absent from its copies; in checked studies, under half trace to an unresolved V gene, and the reason for the others is unknown. The sample contains some 74,000 clones, 83% of them found a single time. The top ten clonotypes cover roughly two fifths of the sample. Sequencing was done on a sample of peripheral blood. The receptor set was obtained from a man at least 80 years old with acute or convalescent COVID-19.

Concerning this clone: An end of the junction does not agree with germline; a read error may underlie this. CDR3 in amino acids: CASTPRAGASTDAQYF. For the CDR3, the DNA is TGTGCCAGCACCCCCAGGGCGGGGGCTAGCACAGATGCGCAGTATTTT. V gene TRBV6-6 combines with J gene TRBJ2-3; D perhaps matches TRBD2 (7 bases). The CDR3 totals 16 residues. CDR1 is MNHNY and CDR2 is SVGAGI in the germline V gene (reference sequence).

The chain is built from TRBV7-9 and TRBJ2-5; a possible D gene is TRBD2 (5 bases). CDR3 length equals 13 residues. Trimming removed 5 bases at V and 4 bases at J, with 11 bases between. Germline V lookup: CDR1 SEHNR, CDR2 FQNEAQ (reference sequence). The CDR3, as DNA: TGTGCCAGCAGCCGGATTGGAGGAGAGACCCAGTACTTC. Translating gives CASSRIGGETQYF. Variable domain in full (rest from reference TRBV7-9 and TRBJ2-5): DTGVSQNPRHKITKRGQNVTFRCDPISEHNRLYWYRQTLGQGPEFLTYFQNEAQLEKSRLLSDRFSAERPKGSFSTLEIQRTEQGDSAMYLCASSRIGGETQYFGPGTRLLVL.

V gene TRBV5-4 combines with J gene TRBJ2-1, with TRBD2 matching over 7 bases. The CDR3 runs 15 residues. After removal of 4 bases from V and 4 bases from J, the junction contained 8 bases not matched to a gene. Germline V gene sequence: CDR1 SGHNT, CDR2 YYREEE (reference sequence). As DNA, the CDR3 is TGTGCCAGCAGCCGGGATAGCGGGTCGTACAATGAGCAGTTCTTC. It is translated as CASSRDSGSYNEQFF.

The chain links TRBV29-1 to TRBJ2-1; 12 nucleotides match TRBD2. Unmatched junction bases numbered 5, after V lost 4 bases and J lost 7 bases. Germline lookup yields CDR1 SQVTM and CDR2 ANQGSEA. This CDR3 comprises 14 residues. The DNA for the CDR3 is TGCAGCGTTGTAGGCGGACTAGCGGGGAATGAGCAGTTCTTC. This gives the protein CSVVGGLAGNEQFF.

This sequence joins TRBV28 and TRBJ1-1; no reliable D call. This CDR3 has 13 residues. The germline gives CDR1 MDHEN, CDR2 SYDVKM. The ends were cut back, 2 bases at V and 8 bases at J, with 12 bases in the middle. In DNA form, the CDR3 reads TGTGCCAGCAGTTTAGGCGGTCCCCCCGAAGCTTTCTTT. Residues: CASSLGGPPEAFF.

The chain has TRBV9 and TRBJ2-7; 9 bases match TRBD2. The CDR3 extends over 15 amino acids. The junction had 3 bases not matched to a gene; V was cut back by 0 bases and J by 2 bases. Germline V lookup: CDR1 SGDLS, CDR2 YYNGEE. This CDR3 reads CASSVESGGPYEQYF. In DNA, the CDR3 is TGTGCCAGCAGCGTAGAGAGCGGGGGGCCCTACGAGCAGTACTTC.

CDR3 DNA: TGTGCCACCAGCAGAGAGCTAGTAGATACGCAGTATTTT. Encoded protein: CATSRELVDTQYF. The V call is TRBV15, the J call TRBJ2-3; D is unresolved. Trimming shortened V by 0 bases and J by 5 bases, and 6 bases separated the two germline ends. The germline V gene encodes CDR1 LNHNV and CDR2 YYDKDF (reference sequence). This CDR3 is 13 amino acids long.

This clone occurred a few times. The chain recombines TRBV9 with TRBJ1-2, with 9 nucleotides matching TRBD1. From germline, CDR1 is SGDLS and CDR2 YYNGEE. This CDR3 is built from 14 residues. The junction had 9 bases not matched to a gene; V was cut back by 5 bases and J by 7 bases. The CDR3 DNA sequence: TGTGCCAGCAGTCTACAGGGGGCAATGGGTGGCTACACCTTC. It is translated as CASSLQGAMGGYTF.

The chain is built from TRBV7-9 and TRBJ2-5; 10 bases line up with TRBD1. This CDR3 is built from 15 residues. Germline assignment: CDR1 SEHNR and CDR2 FQNEAQ (reference sequence). V was pared by 3 bases and J by 3 bases, with 4 bases of the junction left unmatched. The CDR3 spells CASSFWTGGEETQYF. In DNA form, the CDR3 reads TGTGCCAGCAGCTTCTGGACAGGGGGTGAAGAGACCCAGTACTTC.

The genes are TRBV11-2 and TRBJ1-2, with a possible D match to TRBD1 (5 bases). CDR3 length: 13 amino acids. The germline V gene has CDR1 SGHAT and CDR2 FQNNGV. V was cut by 4 bases and J by 4 bases, with 10 bases left in between. CDR3 amino acids: CASSSEGVYGYTF. CDR3 nucleotides: TGTGCCAGCAGCTCAGAAGGGGTCTATGGCTACACCTTC.